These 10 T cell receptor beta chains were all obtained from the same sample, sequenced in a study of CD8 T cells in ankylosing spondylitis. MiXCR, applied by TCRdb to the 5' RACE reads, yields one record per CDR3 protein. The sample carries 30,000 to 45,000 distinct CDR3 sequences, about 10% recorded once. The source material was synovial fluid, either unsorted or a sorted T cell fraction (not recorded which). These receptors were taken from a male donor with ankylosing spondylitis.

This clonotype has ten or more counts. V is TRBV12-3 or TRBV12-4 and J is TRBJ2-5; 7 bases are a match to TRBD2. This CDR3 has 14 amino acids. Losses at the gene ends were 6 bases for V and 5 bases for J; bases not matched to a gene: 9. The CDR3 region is CASSRTRKWETQYF. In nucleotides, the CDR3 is TGTGCCAGCAGCCGGACTAGGAAATGGGAGACCCAGTACTTC.

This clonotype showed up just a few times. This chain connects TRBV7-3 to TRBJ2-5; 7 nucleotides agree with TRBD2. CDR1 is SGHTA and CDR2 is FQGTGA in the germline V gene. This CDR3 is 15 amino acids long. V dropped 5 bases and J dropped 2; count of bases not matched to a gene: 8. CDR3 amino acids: CASSISSGGQETQYF. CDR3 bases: TGTGCCAGCAGCATATCTAGCGGAGGTCAAGAGACCCAGTACTTC.

The CDR3 sequence is CASSLADRSGANVLTF. The DNA for the CDR3 is TGTGCCAGCAGCTTAGCGGATCGCTCTGGGGCCAACGTCCTGACTTTC. The V gene is TRBV11-1, the J gene TRBJ2-6; unclear D gene. Germline values: CDR1 SGHAT, CDR2 FQDESV (reference sequence). The CDR3 contains 16 residues. Trimming stripped 0 bases from V and 0 bases from J, with 6 bases between.

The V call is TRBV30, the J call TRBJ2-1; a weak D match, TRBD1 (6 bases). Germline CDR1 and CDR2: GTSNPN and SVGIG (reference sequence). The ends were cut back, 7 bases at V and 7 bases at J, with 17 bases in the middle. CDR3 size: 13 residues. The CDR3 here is CALRQATTNEQFF. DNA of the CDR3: TGTGCCTTGAGACAGGCCACAACTAATGAGCAGTTCTTC.

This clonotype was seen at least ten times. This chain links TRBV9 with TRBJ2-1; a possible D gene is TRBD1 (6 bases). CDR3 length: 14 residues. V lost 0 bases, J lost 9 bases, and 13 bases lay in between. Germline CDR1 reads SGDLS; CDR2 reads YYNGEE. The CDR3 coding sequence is TGTGCCAGCAGCGTAGTGGGCAGGGGAGCTGAGCAGTTCTTC. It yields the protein CASSVVGRGAEQFF.

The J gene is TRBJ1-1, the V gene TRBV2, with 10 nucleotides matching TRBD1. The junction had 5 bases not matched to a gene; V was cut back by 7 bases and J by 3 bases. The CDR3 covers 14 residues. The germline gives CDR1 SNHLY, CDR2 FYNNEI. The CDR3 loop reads CASTRDRGYTEAFF. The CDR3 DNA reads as TGTGCCAGCACCCGGGACAGGGGTTACACTGAAGCTTTCTTT.

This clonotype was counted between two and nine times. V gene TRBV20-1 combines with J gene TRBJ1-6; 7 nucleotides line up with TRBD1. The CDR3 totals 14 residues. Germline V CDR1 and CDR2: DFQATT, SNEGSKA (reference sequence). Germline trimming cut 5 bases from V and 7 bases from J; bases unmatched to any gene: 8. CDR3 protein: CSASPGQWNSPLHF. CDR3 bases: TGCAGTGCTTCTCCGGGACAGTGGAATTCACCCCTCCACTTT.

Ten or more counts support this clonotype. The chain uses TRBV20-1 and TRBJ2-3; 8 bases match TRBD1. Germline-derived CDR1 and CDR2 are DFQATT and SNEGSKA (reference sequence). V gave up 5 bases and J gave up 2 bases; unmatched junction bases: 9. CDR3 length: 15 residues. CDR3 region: CSALPGTGHTDTQYF. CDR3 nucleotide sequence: TGCAGTGCTCTCCCCGGGACAGGACACACAGATACGCAGTATTTT.

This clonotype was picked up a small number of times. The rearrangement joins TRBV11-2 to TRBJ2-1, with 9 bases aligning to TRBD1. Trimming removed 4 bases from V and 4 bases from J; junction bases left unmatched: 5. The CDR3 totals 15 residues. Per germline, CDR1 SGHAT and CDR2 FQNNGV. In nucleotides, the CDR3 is TGTGCCAGCAGCTCCTGGGACAGGGTTTACAATGAGCAGTTCTTC. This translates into CASSSWDRVYNEQFF.

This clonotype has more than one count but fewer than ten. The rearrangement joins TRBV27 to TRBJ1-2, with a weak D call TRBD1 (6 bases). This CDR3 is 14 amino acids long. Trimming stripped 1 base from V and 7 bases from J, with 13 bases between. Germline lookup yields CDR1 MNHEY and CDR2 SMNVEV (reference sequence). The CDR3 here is CASSLYSAQGGYTF. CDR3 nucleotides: TGTGCCAGCAGTTTATACTCGGCACAGGGTGGCTACACCTTC.